This T cell receptor beta chain is drawn from a study of blood T cell repertoires in COVID-19. As for the study in general: Specimens from acute and convalescent COVID-19 originated in the United States, Italy and Spain.

Authors' processing steps: Estimates of nucleated cell counts were drawn from the amplification of reference gene primers. Only in-frame clones appear in the TCRdb table, and some are missing; sequencing was by immunoSEQ multiplex PCR. The V and J calls and clone size come from that table; D and trimming were worked out from the DNA. The data contain 100,000 to 150,000 clones, 82% of them seen just once; the ten biggest clones take up roughly 4.3%. V gave up 4 bases and J gave up 4 bases; unmatched junction bases: 8. Germline CDR1 LNHDA, CDR2 SQIVND (reference sequence). CDR3 length equals 15 residues.

The sequenced material came from peripheral blood. The source of this sequence is a woman in her 70s with acute or convalescent COVID-19. V and J are TRBV19 and TRBJ1-1, with TRBD1 matching 8 bases. CDR3 DNA sequence: TGTGCCAGTAGTACCGCCAGGGGGCTTAGCACTGAAGCTTTCTTT. Translating gives CASSTARGLSTEAFF.